This T cell receptor (beta chain) derives from a study of OX40 agonist ivuxolimab in advanced cancers. Generated by immunoSEQ multiplex PCR, the TCRdb table keeps only in-frame clones and is missing some. The data contain tens of thousands of clones, around 90% of them singletons. The germline V gene has CDR1 LNHDA and CDR2 SQIVND (reference sequence). This CDR3 comprises 15 residues. V dropped 3 bases and J dropped 6; count of bases not matched to a gene: 8. This chain uses TRBV19 with TRBJ2-1; 7 bases fit TRBD2. This sequence was found in an adult with an advanced solid tumor such as melanoma, head and neck, liver or kidney cancer. Sequenced here: CD4+ or CD8+ T cells sorted from blood, sampled in a trial of the OX40 agonist ivuxolimab. The CDR3 DNA sequence: TGTGCCAGTAGTATTGGCGGGGAGGGGTCCAATGAGCAGTTCTTC. It is translated as CASSIGGEGSNEQFF.